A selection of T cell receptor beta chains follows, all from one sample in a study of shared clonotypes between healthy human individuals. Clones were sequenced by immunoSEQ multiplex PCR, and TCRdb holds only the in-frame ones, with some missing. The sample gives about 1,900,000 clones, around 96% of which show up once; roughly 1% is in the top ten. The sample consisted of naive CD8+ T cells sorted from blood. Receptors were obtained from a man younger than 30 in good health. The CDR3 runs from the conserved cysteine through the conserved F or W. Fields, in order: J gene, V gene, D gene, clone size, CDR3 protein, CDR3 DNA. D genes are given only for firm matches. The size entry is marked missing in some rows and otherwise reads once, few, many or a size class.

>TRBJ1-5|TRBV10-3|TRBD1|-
CAISDGGQGYQPQHF
TGTGCCATCAGTGACGGGGGACAGGGGTATCAGCCCCAGCATTTT
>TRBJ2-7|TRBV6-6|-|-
CASSHLDSYEQYF
TGTGCCAGCAGTCACTTAGACAGCTACGAGCAGTACTTC
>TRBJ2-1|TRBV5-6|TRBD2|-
CASSIETSGVNNEQFF
TGTGCCAGCAGCATCGAAACTAGCGGGGTTAACAATGAGCAGTTCTTC
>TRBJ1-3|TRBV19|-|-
CASSIDPGLLGNTIYF
TGTGCCAGTAGTATAGATCCGGGCCTCCTTGGAAACACCATATATTTT
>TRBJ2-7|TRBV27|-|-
CASTHFGGSYEQYF
TGTGCCAGCACCCACTTCGGGGGAAGCTACGAGCAGTACTTC
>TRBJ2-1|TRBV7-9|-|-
CASSLSLNLGDEQFF
TGTGCCAGCAGCTTAAGTCTGAACCTCGGGGATGAGCAGTTCTTC
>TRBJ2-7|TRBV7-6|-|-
CASSPIGRLESYEQYF
TGTGCCAGCAGCCCAATCGGCAGGCTGGAATCGTACGAGCAGTACTTC
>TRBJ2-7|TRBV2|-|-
CASSEAWEYEQYF
TGTGCCAGCAGTGAGGCCTGGGAATACGAGCAGTACTTC
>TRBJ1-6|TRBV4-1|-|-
CASSQAGDSYNSPLHF
TGCGCCAGCAGCCAAGCGGGGGACTCCTATAATTCACCCCTCCACTTT
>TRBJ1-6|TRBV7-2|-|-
CASSSLTDQWSPLHF
TGTGCCAGCAGCTCCTTGACGGATCAATGGTCACCCCTCCACTTT
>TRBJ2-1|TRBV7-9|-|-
CASSPPLQGGNHNEQFF
TGTGCCAGCAGCCCGCCTCTACAGGGGGGGAATCACAATGAGCAGTTCTTC
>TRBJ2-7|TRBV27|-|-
CASTGTWGDEQYF
TGTGCCAGCACGGGGACCTGGGGGGACGAGCAGTACTTC
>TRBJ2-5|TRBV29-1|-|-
CSVEDVDGGEEAQETQYF
TGCAGCGTTGAGGATGTTGACGGAGGGGAGGAGGCACAAGAGACCCAGTACTTC
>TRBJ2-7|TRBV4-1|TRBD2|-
CASSQEPLPTSAAYEQYF
TGCGCCAGCAGCCAAGAACCATTACCTACTAGCGCGGCCTACGAGCAGTACTTC
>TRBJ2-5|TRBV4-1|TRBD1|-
CASSQGPPGTEQETQYF
TGCGCCAGCAGCCAAGGCCCCCCCGGGACAGAGCAAGAGACCCAGTACTTC
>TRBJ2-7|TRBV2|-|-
CASGPPYEQYF
TGTGCCAGCGGACCACCCTACGAGCAGTACTTC
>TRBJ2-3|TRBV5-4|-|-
CASSFGGPDTQYF
TGTGCCAGCAGCTTCGGCGGGCCAGATACGCAGTATTTT
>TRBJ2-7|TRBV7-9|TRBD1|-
CASSSTTGVSSYEQYF
TGTGCCAGCAGCTCCACCACAGGGGTGAGCTCCTACGAGCAGTACTTC
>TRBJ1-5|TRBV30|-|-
CAWKVVFSNQPQHF
TGTGCCTGGAAGGTAGTGTTTAGCAATCAGCCCCAGCATTTT
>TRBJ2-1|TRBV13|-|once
CASKSSVPNEQFF
TGTGCCAGCAAAAGTTCCGTGCCCAATGAGCAGTTCTTC
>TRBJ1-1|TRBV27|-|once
CASSLLGAGTEAFF
TGTGCCAGCAGTTTACTAGGGGCAGGCACTGAAGCTTTCTTT
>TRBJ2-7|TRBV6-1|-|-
CASSDRAGWYEQYF
TGTGCCAGCAGTGACCGGGCAGGGTGGTACGAGCAGTACTTC
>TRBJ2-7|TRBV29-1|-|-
CSVEEGEGTYEQYF
TGCAGCGTTGAAGAGGGCGAGGGGACCTACGAGCAGTACTTC
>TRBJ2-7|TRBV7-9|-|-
CASSPPGTFPEQYF
TGTGCCAGCAGCCCCCCGGGGACTTTCCCCGAGCAGTACTTC
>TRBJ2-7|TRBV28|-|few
CASSFGVSYEQYF
TGTGCCAGCAGTTTTGGGGTATCCTACGAGCAGTACTTC
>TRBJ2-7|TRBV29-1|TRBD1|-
CSVEAPGQVVEQYF
TGCAGCGTTGAAGCCCCGGGACAGGTAGTGGAGCAGTACTTC
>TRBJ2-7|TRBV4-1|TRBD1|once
CASSQPGGVEQYF
TGCGCCAGCAGCCAACCAGGGGGTGTCGAGCAGTACTTC
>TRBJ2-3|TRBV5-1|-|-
CASSLVAASTDTQYF
TGCGCCAGCAGCTTGGTAGCCGCCAGCACAGATACGCAGTATTTT
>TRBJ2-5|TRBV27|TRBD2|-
CASTLSGGALETQYF
TGTGCCAGCACCCTTAGCGGGGGGGCTTTGGAGACCCAGTACTTC
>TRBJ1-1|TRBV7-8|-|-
CASSLEMGLMNMNTEAFF
TGTGCCAGCAGTCTAGAGATGGGACTGATGAACATGAACACTGAAGCTTTCTTT
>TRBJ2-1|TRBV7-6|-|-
CASSLAPRGGYNEQFF
TGTGCCAGCAGCTTAGCTCCCAGGGGCGGCTACAATGAGCAGTTCTTC
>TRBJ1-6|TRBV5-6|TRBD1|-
CASSLDGQGNSPLHF
TGTGCCAGCAGCTTGGATGGACAGGGCAATTCACCCCTCCACTTT
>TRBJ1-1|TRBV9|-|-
CASSPEGNTEAFF
TGTGCCAGCAGCCCCGAAGGGAACACTGAAGCTTTCTTT